The next 28 T cell receptor beta chains were all read from a single sample in a study of shared clonotypes between healthy human individuals. Sequencing was performed with immunoSEQ multiplex PCR; in TCRdb, only in-frame clones are kept and a portion is missing. This table has roughly 76,000 clones, 60% to 70% appearing once. Material for sequencing was memory CD8+ T cells sorted from blood. Subset in this sample: CD45RO+ cells pooled with CCR7-negative TemRA cells. The source of these receptors is a man under 40 in good health.

The chain recombines TRBV28 with TRBJ2-7; TRBD1 might be the D (6 bases). The CDR3 totals 14 residues. Trimming pared 5 bases from V and 2 bases from J, leaving 13 bases between. Germline assignment: CDR1 MDHEN and CDR2 SYDVKM. CDR3 sequence (DNA): TGTGCCAGCAGTCTTACAGGGTCCGCCTACGAGCAGTACTTC. Translating gives CASSLTGSAYEQYF. Full variable domain (missing parts from reference TRBV28 and TRBJ2-7): DVKVTQSSRYLVKRTGEKVFLECVQDMDHENMFWYRQDPGLGLRLIYFSYDVKMKEKGDIPEGYSVSREKKERFSLILESASTNQTSMYLCASSLTGSAYEQYFGPGTRLTVT.

The chain employs TRBV19 and TRBJ2-5; 9 bases fit TRBD2. Germline values: CDR1 LNHDA, CDR2 SQIVND (reference sequence). V lost 3 bases and J lost 4; bases outside the gene matches: 3. This CDR3 is 14 amino acids long. The CDR3 region is CASSMGTSPETQYF. CDR3 sequence (DNA): TGTGCCAGTAGTATGGGGACTAGCCCAGAGACCCAGTACTTC.

To note about this clone: Only one base separates this from a far larger clonotype, so it likely reflects a read error. The sample has other DNA sequences that encode this CDR3 too. The chain has TRBV6-1 and TRBJ2-5, with 11 bases identical to TRBD2. CDR3 length: 15 amino acids. Germline trimming cut 2 bases from V and 1 base from J; bases unmatched to any gene: 0. Germline values: CDR1 MNHNS, CDR2 SASEGT. The CDR3 coding sequence is TGTGCCAGCAGTGAACTAGCGGGAGGCCAAGAGACCCAGTACTTC. Translating it yields CASSELAGGQETQYF.

The sample holds many counts of this clone. V usage is TRBV2 and J usage is TRBJ2-5; D remains ambiguous. This CDR3 has 14 residues. Germline V CDR1 and CDR2: SNHLY, FYNNEI. Between the trimmed V and J ends, which lost 4 bases and 0 bases, there was a span of 9 bases. CDR3 sequence reads: CASSGPQDQETQYF. The CDR3 region has the DNA TGTGCCAGCAGTGGACCGCAGGACCAAGAGACCCAGTACTTC.

The chain is built from TRBV25-1 and TRBJ2-1, with 11 bases lining up with TRBD2. The V gene end was trimmed by 4 bases and the J gene end by 8 bases; junction bases not matched to a gene: 4. CDR1 is MGHDK, CDR2 SYGVNS, per germline. The CDR3 loop spans 14 amino acids. The DNA for the CDR3 is TGTGCCAGCAGTGGACTAGCGGGATTGTATGAGCAGTTCTTC. Its protein product is CASSGLAGLYEQFF.

CDR3: CASSQAIGGGSSYEQYF. For the CDR3, the DNA is TGCGCCAGCAGCCAAGCGATAGGTGGCGGGAGCTCCTACGAGCAGTACTTC. The V and J genes are TRBV4-1 and TRBJ2-7; TRBD2 agrees at 7 bases. The CDR3 totals 17 residues. CDR1 MGHRA and CDR2 YSYEKL come from the germline V gene. V was clipped by 1 base and J by 0 bases; unmatched bases: 9.

The genes are TRBV6-1 and TRBJ1-5; weak D call: TRBD1 (5 bases). Germline-derived CDR1 and CDR2 are MNHNS and SASEGT. The CDR3 has 15 residues. The V gene lost 2 bases and the J gene lost 9 bases, with 17 bases spanning the gap. CDR3 bases: TGTGCCAGCAGTGAAAACCCAGGGAGCGGCGGGCCCCAGCATTTT. This translates into CASSENPGSGGPQHF.

The J gene is TRBJ1-3, the V gene TRBV18; 7 bases are shared with TRBD1. This CDR3 has 14 amino acids. V shed 6 bases and J 3 bases; nucleotides not matched to a gene: 5. The germline V gene has CDR1 KGHSH and CDR2 LQKENI. The CDR3 protein is CASSQQGSGNTIYF. CDR3 sequence (DNA): TGTGCCAGCTCCCAACAGGGGAGTGGAAACACCATATATTTT.

About this clone itself: A much larger clone sits a single nucleotide away, making a read error possible. The chain carries TRBV6-5 and TRBJ2-3; a weak D match, TRBD1 (6 bases). The germline gives CDR1 MNHEY, CDR2 SVGAGI. This CDR3 is built from 12 residues. The ends were cut back, 4 bases at V and 5 bases at J, with 7 bases in the middle. DNA for the CDR3: TGTGCCAGCAGTTTAGGGGGAGATACGCAGTATTTT. The encoded protein is CASSLGGDTQYF.

The gene calls are TRBV4-2 and TRBJ2-7, with D possibly matching TRBD1 (5 bases). V shed 3 bases and J shed 1 base, with 13 bases lying between them. The CDR3 has 15 amino acids. Germline loops: CDR1 LGHNA, CDR2 YNFKEQ. In DNA form, the CDR3 reads TGTGCCAGCAGCCAGGAACTGACAGATTCCTACGAGCAGTACTTC. Protein sequence: CASSQELTDSYEQYF.

In regard to this clone: The sample has other DNA sequences that encode this CDR3 too. J is TRBJ2-7 and V is TRBV28, with D unclear. Trimming removed 7 bases at V and 0 bases at J, with 7 bases between. There are 12 residues in the CDR3. Germline loops: CDR1 MDHEN, CDR2 SYDVKM. CDR3 nucleotide sequence: TGTGCCAGCACTGACATCTCCTACGAGCAGTACTTC. It specifies CASTDISYEQYF.

The CDR3 is CASLGRLHSYEQYF. The CDR3, as DNA: TGTGCCAGTTTGGGGAGGCTCCATTCCTACGAGCAGTACTTC. This rearrangement joins TRBV2 to TRBJ2-7; possibly TRBD2 for D (6 bases). Per germline, CDR1 SNHLY and CDR2 FYNNEI. CDR3 length: 14 residues. V was cut by 9 bases and J by 1 base, with 16 bases left in between.

This clone has just a few counts. This CDR3 reads CASSPGHIYGYTF. CDR3 sequence (DNA): TGTGCCAGCAGCCCGGGACACATCTATGGCTACACCTTC. The genes are TRBV25-1 and TRBJ1-2, with D possibly matching TRBD1 (6 bases). The CDR3 totals 13 residues. Trimming removed 6 bases at V and 4 bases at J, with 12 bases between. Germline assignment: CDR1 MGHDK and CDR2 SYGVNS.

This clone was picked up a small number of times. The chain couples TRBV5-1 to TRBJ1-2; 7 nucleotides match TRBD1. Per the germline V gene, CDR1 is SGHRS and CDR2 is YFSETQ. This CDR3 contains 15 residues. The ends lost 5 bases at V and 4 bases at J; junction bases unmatched: 11. The CDR3 bases are TGCGCCAGCAGGGAATCCGGGACAGAGTTCTATGGCTACACCTTC. This sequence encodes CASRESGTEFYGYTF.

This chain links TRBV29-1 with TRBJ1-4; 7 bases align to TRBD1. Germline values: CDR1 SQVTM, CDR2 ANQGSEA. V lost 7 bases and J lost 15; bases outside the gene matches: 17. The CDR3 runs 13 residues. The CDR3: CSGRRQGSGPLFF. The CDR3 nucleotides are TGCAGCGGAAGGAGACAGGGTTCAGGGCCTTTGTTTTTT.

This clone was detected a few times. The chain couples TRBV27 to TRBJ1-2, with 7 bases matching TRBD1. The CDR3 contains 16 residues. The V segment lost 5 bases and the J segment 6 bases; nucleotides outside the gene matches: 15. The germline CDR1 and CDR2 sequences are MNHEY and SMNVEV (reference sequence). The CDR3 DNA sequence: TGTGCCAGCAGTCCAGCTCCGACAGGGAAAGGGAATGGCTACACCTTC. Translation: CASSPAPTGKGNGYTF.

The rearrangement joins TRBV2 to TRBJ2-7, with 9 bases lining up with TRBD1. The germline V gene has CDR1 SNHLY and CDR2 FYNNEI. The J segment lost 0 bases and the V segment lost 7 bases, leaving 7 bases of the junction unmatched. The CDR3 is made up of 15 amino acids. CDR3 in amino acids: CASTEDRGSSYEQYF. DNA for the CDR3: TGTGCCAGCACCGAAGACAGGGGGTCCTCCTACGAGCAGTACTTC.

This chain connects TRBV27 to TRBJ1-1, with 9 bases that match TRBD1. V shed 2 bases, J shed 5 bases, and the junction held 21 bases outside the gene matches. The CDR3 contains 20 residues. In germline, CDR1 is MNHEY, CDR2 SMNVEV (reference sequence). The CDR3 nucleotides read TGTGCCAGCAGTTTAGGGACAAACAGGGGGCGGCTCCCTTCGAGGACTGAAGCTTTCTTT. This sequence encodes CASSLGTNRGRLPSRTEAFF.

This clone showed up just a few times. V gene TRBV7-3 combines with J gene TRBJ2-1; TRBD2 aligns across 8 bases. Germline V gene data show CDR1 as SGHTA and CDR2 as FQGTGA. The V segment lost 0 bases and the J segment 4 bases; nucleotides outside the gene matches: 11. The CDR3 consists of 18 residues. CDR3 bases: TGTGCCAGCAGCTTAACTGGGACTAGAGGGATCCTTTACAATGAGCAGTTCTTC. Protein: CASSLTGTRGILYNEQFF.

The chain couples TRBV7-9 to TRBJ2-7; unclear D gene. Trimming removed 1 base from V and 7 bases from J, with 26 bases in between. CDR1 is SEHNR and CDR2 is FQNEAQ in the germline V gene (reference sequence). This CDR3 region has 18 residues. The CDR3 DNA reads as TGTGCCAGCAGCTTAGTATTCTCCAGCGTTAAAGGGTTTTGGGAGCAGTACTTC. This sequence encodes CASSLVFSSVKGFWEQYF.

The V and J genes are TRBV18 and TRBJ2-5, with 12 bases fitting TRBD2. Trimming at V came to 2 bases and at J to 1 base, leaving 5 bases not matched to a gene. Looked up from germline, CDR1 is KGHSH and CDR2 is LQKENI. This CDR3 spans 17 amino acids. CDR3: CASSPVLAGGPQETQYF. In DNA form, the CDR3 reads TGTGCCAGCTCACCAGTCCTAGCGGGAGGGCCCCAAGAGACCCAGTACTTC. Complete variable domain (other parts from reference TRBV18 and TRBJ2-5): NAGVMQNPRHLVRRRGQEARLRCSPMKGHSHVYWYRQLPEEGLKFMVYLQKENIIDESGMPKERFSAEFPKEGPSILRIQQVVRGDSAAYFCASSPVLAGGPQETQYFGPGTRLLVL.

The chain links TRBV15 to TRBJ2-1; 13 nucleotides line up with TRBD2. The germline V gene encodes CDR1 LNHNV and CDR2 YYDKDF (reference sequence). This CDR3 has 18 residues. V lost 3 bases to trimming and J lost 4 bases; unmatched junction nucleotides: 9. The CDR3 region has the DNA TGTGCCACCAGCAGGGCTCGGACTAGCGGGAGTCTGTACAATGAGCAGTTCTTC. This sequence encodes CATSRARTSGSLYNEQFF. Full variable domain (rest looked up from reference TRBV15 and TRBJ2-1): DAMVIQNPRYQVTQFGKPVTLSCSQTLNHNVMYWYQQKSSQAPKLLFHYYDKDFNNEADTPDNFQSRRPNTSFCFLDIRSPGLGDTAMYLCATSRARTSGSLYNEQFFGPGTRLTVL.

The chain couples TRBV18 to TRBJ1-1; a weak D match, TRBD1 (5 bases). From germline, CDR1 is KGHSH and CDR2 LQKENI. Between the trimmed V and J ends, which lost 1 base and 1 base, there was a span of 10 bases. The CDR3 totals 15 residues. The DNA for the CDR3 is TGTGCCAGCTCACCACAGGCGACAGCGAACACTGAAGCTTTCTTT. As protein: CASSPQATANTEAFF.

The chain employs TRBV7-2 and TRBJ2-1; D remains ambiguous. V lost 6 bases and J 2 bases, leaving 14 bases between the germline ends. The germline gives CDR1 SGHTA, CDR2 FQGNSA. This CDR3 is 15 amino acids long. The CDR3 DNA sequence: TGTGCCAGCAGTCAAGACTGGCCTCCCTACAATGAGCAGTTCTTC. Translated: CASSQDWPPYNEQFF.

The sample holds many counts of this clone. The chain links TRBV5-6 to TRBJ2-2; 10 positions match TRBD1. The germline V gene has CDR1 SGHDT and CDR2 YYEEEE. The CDR3 runs 17 residues. After removal of 4 bases from V and 7 bases from J, the junction contained 13 bases not matched to a gene. The CDR3 sequence: CASSPISRQGAGGELFF. The CDR3 DNA reads TGTGCCAGCAGCCCAATATCCCGACAGGGGGCCGGCGGGGAGCTGTTTTTT.

The chain joins TRBV5-4 to TRBJ2-7, with 8 bases fitting TRBD1. Germline V gene lookup returns CDR1 SGHNT and CDR2 YYREEE (reference sequence). The CDR3 is 14 amino acids. The junction had 8 bases not matched to a gene; V was cut back by 4 bases and J by 5 bases. In DNA form, the CDR3 reads TGTGCCAGCAGCATCCGACAGGGGCCCCACGAGCAGTACTTC. Residues: CASSIRQGPHEQYF.

The chain has TRBV6-1 and TRBJ2-1, with D uncertain. The CDR3 runs 13 residues. Germline CDR1 reads MNHNS; CDR2 reads SASEGT. The V end was cut by 2 bases, the J end by 6 bases, with 8 bases between. The CDR3 sequence: CASSESYFNEQFF. In nucleotides, the CDR3 is TGTGCCAGCAGTGAATCATACTTCAATGAGCAGTTCTTC.

The gene calls are TRBV28 and TRBJ2-2; 7 bases agree with TRBD2. The CDR3 length is 18 residues. The junction had 14 bases not matched to a gene; V was cut back by 2 bases and J by 5 bases. Germline V gene lookup returns CDR1 MDHEN and CDR2 SYDVKM. The CDR3 region is CASSLVGIRDYGTGELFF. The CDR3 bases are TGTGCCAGCAGTTTAGTTGGCATCCGGGACTATGGAACCGGGGAGCTGTTTTTT.